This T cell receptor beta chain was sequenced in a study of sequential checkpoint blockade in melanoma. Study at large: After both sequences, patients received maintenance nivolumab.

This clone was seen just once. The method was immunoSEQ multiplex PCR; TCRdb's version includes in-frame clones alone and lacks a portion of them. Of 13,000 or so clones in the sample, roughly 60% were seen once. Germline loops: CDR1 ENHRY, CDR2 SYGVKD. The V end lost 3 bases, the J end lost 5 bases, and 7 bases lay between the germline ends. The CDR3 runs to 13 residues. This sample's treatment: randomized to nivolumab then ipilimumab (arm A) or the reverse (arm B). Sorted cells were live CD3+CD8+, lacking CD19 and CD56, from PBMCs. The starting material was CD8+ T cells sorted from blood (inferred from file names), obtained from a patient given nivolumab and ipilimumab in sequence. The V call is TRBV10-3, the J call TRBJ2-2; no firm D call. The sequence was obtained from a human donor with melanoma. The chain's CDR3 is CAISDGFTGELFF. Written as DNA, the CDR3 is TGTGCCATCAGTGACGGGTTTACCGGGGAGCTGTTTTTT.